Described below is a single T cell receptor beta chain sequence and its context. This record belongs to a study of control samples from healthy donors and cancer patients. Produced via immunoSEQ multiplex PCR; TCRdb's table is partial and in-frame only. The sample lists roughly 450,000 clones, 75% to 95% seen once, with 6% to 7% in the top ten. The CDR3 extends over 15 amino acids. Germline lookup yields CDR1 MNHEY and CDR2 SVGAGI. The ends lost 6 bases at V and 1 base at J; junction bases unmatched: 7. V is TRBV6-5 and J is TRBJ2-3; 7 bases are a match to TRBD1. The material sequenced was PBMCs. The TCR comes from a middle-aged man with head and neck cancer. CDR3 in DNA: TGTGCCAGCAGCTATCTCGGACAGGGCACAGATACGCAGTATTTT. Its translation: CASSYLGQGTDTQYF.